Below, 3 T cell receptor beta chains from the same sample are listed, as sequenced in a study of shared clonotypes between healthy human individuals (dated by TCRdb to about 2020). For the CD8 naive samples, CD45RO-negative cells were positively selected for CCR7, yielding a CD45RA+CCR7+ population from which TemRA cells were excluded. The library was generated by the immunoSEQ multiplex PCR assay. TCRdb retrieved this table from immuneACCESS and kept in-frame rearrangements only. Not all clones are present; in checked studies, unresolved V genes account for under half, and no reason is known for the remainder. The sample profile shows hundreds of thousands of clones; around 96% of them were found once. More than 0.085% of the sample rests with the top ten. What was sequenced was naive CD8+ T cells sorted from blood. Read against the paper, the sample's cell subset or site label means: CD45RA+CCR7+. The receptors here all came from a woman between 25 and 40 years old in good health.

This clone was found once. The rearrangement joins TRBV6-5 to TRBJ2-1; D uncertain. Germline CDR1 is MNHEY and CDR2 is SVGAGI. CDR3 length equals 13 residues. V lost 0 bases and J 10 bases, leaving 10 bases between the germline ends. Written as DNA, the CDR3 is TGTGCCAGCAGTTACTCGATTCACCAGGAGCAGTTCTTC. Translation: CASSYSIHQEQFF.

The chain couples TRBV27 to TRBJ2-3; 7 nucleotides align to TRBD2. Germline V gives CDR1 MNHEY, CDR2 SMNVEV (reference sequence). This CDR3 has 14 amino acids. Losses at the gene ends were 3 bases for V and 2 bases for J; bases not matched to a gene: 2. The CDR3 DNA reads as TGTGCCAGCAGTTTCGGGACTAACACAGATACGCAGTATTTT. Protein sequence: CASSFGTNTDTQYF.

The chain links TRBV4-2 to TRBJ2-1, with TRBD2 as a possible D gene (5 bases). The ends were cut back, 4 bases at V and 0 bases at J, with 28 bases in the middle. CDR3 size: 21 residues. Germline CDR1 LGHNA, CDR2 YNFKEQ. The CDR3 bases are TGTGCCAGCAGCCCGCCAACCGGACCCCCAGCCAAGCGGATCTCCTACAATGAGCAGTTCTTC. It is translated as CASSPPTGPPAKRISYNEQFF.